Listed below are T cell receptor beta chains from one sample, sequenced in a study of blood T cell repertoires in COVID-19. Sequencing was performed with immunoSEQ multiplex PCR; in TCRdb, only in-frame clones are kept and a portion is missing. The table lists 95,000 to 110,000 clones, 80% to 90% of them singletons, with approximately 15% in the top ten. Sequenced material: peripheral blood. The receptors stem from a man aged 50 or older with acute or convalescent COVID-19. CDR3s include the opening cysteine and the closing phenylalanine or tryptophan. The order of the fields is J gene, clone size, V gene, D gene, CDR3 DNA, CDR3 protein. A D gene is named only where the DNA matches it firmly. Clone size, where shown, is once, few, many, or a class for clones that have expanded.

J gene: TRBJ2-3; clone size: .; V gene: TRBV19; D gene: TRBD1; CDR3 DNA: TGTGCCAGTAATCTACAGGGGGCCGTAGGAGATACGCAGTATTTT; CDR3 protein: CASNLQGAVGDTQYF
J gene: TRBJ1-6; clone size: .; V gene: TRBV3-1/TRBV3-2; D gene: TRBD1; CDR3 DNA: TGTGCCAGCAGCCAAAGTGGGGACAGGGGTTATTCACCCCTCCACTTT; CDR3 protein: CASSQSGDRGYSPLHF
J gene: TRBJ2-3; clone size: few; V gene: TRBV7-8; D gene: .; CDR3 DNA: TGTGCCAGCAGCTTAGCGGGCGGCACAGATACGCAGTATTTT; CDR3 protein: CASSLAGGTDTQYF
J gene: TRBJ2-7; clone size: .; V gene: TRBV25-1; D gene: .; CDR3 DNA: TGTGCCAGCAGTGAAAACAGGGCGAGCTCCTACGAGCAGTACTTC; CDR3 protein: CASSENRASSYEQYF
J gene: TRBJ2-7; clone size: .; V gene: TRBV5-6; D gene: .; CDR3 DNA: TGTGCCAGCAGCTTGGTGGGGGCGGGAGTGGGCGAGCAGTACTTC; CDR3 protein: CASSLVGAGVGEQYF
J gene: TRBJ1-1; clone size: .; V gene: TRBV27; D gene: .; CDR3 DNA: TGTGCCAGCAGTCGCCACATGTCTGGGGGGGGGACTGAAGCTTTCTTT; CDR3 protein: CASSRHMSGGGTEAFF
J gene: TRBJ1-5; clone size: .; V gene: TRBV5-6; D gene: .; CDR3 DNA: TGTGCCAGCAGCTTGGCAGGGGAGGGGAGCAATCAGCCCCAGCATTTT; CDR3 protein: CASSLAGEGSNQPQHF
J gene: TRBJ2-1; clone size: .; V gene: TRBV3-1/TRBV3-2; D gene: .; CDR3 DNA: TGTGCCAGCAGCCAAGGTCGGGTCAATGAGCAGTTCTTC; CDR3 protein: CASSQGRVNEQFF
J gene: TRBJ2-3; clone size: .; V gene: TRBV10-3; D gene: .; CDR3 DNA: TGTGCCATCAGTGAGAAGGGGCAAGATACGCAGTATTTT; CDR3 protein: CAISEKGQDTQYF
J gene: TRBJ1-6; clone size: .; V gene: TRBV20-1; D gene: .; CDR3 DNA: TGCAGTGCTAGTCAGGGGCCCAATTCACCCCTCCACTTT; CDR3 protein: CSASQGPNSPLHF
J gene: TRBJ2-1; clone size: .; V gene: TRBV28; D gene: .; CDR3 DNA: TGTGCCAGCAGTTTAAGATCTAGCCATCTAGGGAATGAGCAGTTCTTC; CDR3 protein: CASSLRSSHLGNEQFF
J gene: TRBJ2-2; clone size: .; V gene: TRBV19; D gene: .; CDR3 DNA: TGTGCCAGTAGTATCCTAGGGAGAAGCGCCGGGGAGCTGTTTTTT; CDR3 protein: CASSILGRSAGELFF
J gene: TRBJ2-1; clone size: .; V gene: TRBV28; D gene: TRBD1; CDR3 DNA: TGTGCCAGCAGCCAGACCGGACAGGGTTTTCCGTATGAGCAGTTCTTC; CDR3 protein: CASSQTGQGFPYEQFF
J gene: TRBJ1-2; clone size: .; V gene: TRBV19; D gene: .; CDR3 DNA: TGTGCCAGTAGTGCCTCAGGACTCAGCTATGGCTACACCTTC; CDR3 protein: CASSASGLSYGYTF
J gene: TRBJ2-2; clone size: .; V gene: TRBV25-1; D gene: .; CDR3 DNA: TGTGCCAGCAGTGAATATCACTCTAACACCGGGGAGCTGTTTTTT; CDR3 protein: CASSEYHSNTGELFF
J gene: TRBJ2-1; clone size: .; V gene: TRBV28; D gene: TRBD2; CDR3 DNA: TGTGCCAGCAGTTACGGACAGGGCCTAGCGGGAGATCGCAATGAGCAGTTCTTC; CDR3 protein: CASSYGQGLAGDRNEQFF
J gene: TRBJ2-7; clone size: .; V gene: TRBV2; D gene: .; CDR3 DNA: TGTGCCAGCAGTGGTTACAGCGAGAGGCCGGAGGCCCACGAGCAGTACTTC; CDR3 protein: CASSGYSERPEAHEQYF
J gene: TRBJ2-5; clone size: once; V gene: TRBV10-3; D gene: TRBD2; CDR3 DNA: TGTGCCATCAGTGACGGGACTAGCGAAGAGACCCAGTACTTC; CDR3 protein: CAISDGTSEETQYF
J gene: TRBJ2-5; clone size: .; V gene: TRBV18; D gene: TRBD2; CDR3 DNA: TGTGCCAGCTCACCGGACCTAGCGGGAGGGAGGAAGACCCAGTACTTC; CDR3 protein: CASSPDLAGGRKTQYF
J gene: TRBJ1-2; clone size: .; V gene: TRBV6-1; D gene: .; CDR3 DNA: TGTGCCAGCAGTGAAGCAATGGGGCGCCGGGTTGGCTACACCTTC; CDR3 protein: CASSEAMGRRVGYTF
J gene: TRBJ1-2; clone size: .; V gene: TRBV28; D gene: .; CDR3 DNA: TGTGCCAGCAGTTCCCGGGCCCGGGGGGGTGGCTACACCTTC; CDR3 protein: CASSSRARGGGYTF
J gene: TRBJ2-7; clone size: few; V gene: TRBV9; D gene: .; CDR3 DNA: TGTGCCAGCAGCGCGGAGACAGGAGGATACGAGCAGTACTTC; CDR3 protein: CASSAETGGYEQYF
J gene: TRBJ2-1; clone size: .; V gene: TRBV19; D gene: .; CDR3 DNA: TGTGCCAGTAGTCCCCGGAGGGGGCGGAATGAGCAGTTCTTC; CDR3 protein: CASSPRRGRNEQFF
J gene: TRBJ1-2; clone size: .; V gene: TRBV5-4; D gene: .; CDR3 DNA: TGTGCCAGCAGCTTGCCCAGAAACTATGGCTACACCTTC; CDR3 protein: CASSLPRNYGYTF
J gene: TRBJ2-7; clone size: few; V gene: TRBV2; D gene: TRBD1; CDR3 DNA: TGTGCCAGCGGCGGACAGGGGATCCACGAGCAGTACTTC; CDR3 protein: CASGGQGIHEQYF
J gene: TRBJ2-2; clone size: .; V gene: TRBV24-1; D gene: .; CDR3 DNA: TGTGCCACCAGTGACCACTATAGCGGGAACACCGGGGAGCTGTTTTTT; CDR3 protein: CATSDHYSGNTGELFF
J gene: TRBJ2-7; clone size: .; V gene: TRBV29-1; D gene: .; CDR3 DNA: TGCAGCGTTGAAGGGTACCTTTCACAGGGCTACGAGCAGTACTTC; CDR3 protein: CSVEGYLSQGYEQYF
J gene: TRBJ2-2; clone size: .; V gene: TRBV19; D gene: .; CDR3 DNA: TGTGCCAGTAGTAAGGGGGAATTGAACACCGGGGAGCTGTTTTTT; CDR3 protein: CASSKGELNTGELFF
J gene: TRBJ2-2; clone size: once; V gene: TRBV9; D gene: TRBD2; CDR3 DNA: TGTGCCAGCAGCGCCGCGGGACTAGCGGGATATACGAACACCGGGGAGCTGTTTTTT; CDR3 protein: CASSAAGLAGYTNTGELFF
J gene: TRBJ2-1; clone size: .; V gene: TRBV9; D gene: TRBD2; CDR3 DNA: TGTGCCAGCAGTGGGGGTCATGGACTAGTACAGTTCTTC; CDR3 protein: CASSGGHGLVQFF
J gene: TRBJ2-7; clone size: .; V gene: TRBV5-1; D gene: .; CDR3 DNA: TGCGCCAGCAGCTTGGCCCCTTGGGCCCCCTACGAGCAGTACTTC; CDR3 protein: CASSLAPWAPYEQYF
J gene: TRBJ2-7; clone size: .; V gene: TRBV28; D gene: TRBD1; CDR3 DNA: TGTGCCAGCAGTTCGCTCGGACAGGGGGTCCCTAAGTACTTC; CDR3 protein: CASSSLGQGVPKYF
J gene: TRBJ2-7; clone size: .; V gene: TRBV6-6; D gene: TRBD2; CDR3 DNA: TGTGCCAGCAGTCTAGCGGGAGGGACCTACGAGCAGTACTTC; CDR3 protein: CASSLAGGTYEQYF
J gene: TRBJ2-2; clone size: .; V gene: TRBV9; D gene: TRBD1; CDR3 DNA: TGTGCCAGCAGCCCACAGGGGGCGGGTACCGGGGAGCTGTTTTTT; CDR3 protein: CASSPQGAGTGELFF
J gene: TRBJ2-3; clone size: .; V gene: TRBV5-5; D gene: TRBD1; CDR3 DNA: TGTGCCAGCAGCAAAGTATACCGGGACAGGGTGAACACAGATACGCAGTATTTT; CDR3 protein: CASSKVYRDRVNTDTQYF
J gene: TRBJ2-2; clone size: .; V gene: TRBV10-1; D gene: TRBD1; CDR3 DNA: TGCGCCAGCAGTGGACAGGGTCCGAACACCGGGGAGCTGTTTTTT; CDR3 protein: CASSGQGPNTGELFF
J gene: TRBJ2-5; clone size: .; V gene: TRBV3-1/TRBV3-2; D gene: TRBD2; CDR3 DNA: TGTGCCAGCAGCCAAGATACTAGCGGCTCCGAGACCCAGTACTTC; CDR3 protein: CASSQDTSGSETQYF
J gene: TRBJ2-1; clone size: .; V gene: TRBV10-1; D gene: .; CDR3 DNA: TGCGCCAGCAGTGATCCCGGGAGCAATGAGCAGTTCTTC; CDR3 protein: CASSDPGSNEQFF
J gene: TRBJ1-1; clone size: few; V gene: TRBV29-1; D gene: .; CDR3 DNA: TGCAGCGCAAGCCTACTCGGGGGCACTGAAGCTTTCTTT; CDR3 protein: CSASLLGGTEAFF
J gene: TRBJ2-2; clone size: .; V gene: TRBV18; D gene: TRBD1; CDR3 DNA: TGTGCCAGCCCCACTCGACAGGGGGCGGACTCCGGGGAGCTGTTTTTT; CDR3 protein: CASPTRQGADSGELFF
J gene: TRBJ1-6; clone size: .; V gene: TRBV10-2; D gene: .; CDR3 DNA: TGCGCCAGCACGGGGAGCTCCTATAATTCACCCCTCCACTTT; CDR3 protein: CASTGSSYNSPLHF
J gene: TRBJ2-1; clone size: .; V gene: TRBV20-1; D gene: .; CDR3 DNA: TGCAGTGCCAACTTGTTAAATGAGCAGTTCTTC; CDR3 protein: CSANLLNEQFF
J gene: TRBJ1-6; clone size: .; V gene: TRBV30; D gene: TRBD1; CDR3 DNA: TGTGCCTGGAGTGTAGAGAGGACAGGTCGGGGATTTTCACCCCTCCACTTT; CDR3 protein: CAWSVERTGRGFSPLHF
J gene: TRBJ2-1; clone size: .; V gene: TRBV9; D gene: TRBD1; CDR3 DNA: TGTGCCAGCAGCGTTAGGGGGCCTCCCAATGAGCAGTTCTTC; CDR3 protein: CASSVRGPPNEQFF
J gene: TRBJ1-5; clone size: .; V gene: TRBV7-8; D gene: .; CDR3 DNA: TGTGCCAGCAGCTTATCGCCAGAAAATCAGCCCCAGCATTTT; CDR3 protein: CASSLSPENQPQHF
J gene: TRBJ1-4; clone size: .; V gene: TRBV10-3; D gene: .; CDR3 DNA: TGTGCCACTCAGGCCGGGGGTAATGAAAAACTGTTTTTT; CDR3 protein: CATQAGGNEKLFF
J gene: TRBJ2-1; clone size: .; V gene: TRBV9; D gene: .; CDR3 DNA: TGTGCCAGCAGCACCCGGGGGAGCTCCTACAATGAGCAGTTCTTC; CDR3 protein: CASSTRGSSYNEQFF
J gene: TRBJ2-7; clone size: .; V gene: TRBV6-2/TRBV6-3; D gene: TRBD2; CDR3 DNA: TGTGCCAGCAGTCCCCCGGGACTAGCGGGTTCCTACGAGCAGTACTTC; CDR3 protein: CASSPPGLAGSYEQYF